The 22 T cell receptor beta chains below come from one sample, sequenced in a study of blood T cells in healthy people across ages. The use of a sample-barcoded 5' primer and a J-beta primer mix characterized a second PCR of roughly 7 to 12 cycles. Via MiXCR, TCRdb re-called the 5' RACE reads, giving one row per CDR3 protein. Among 850,000 or so distinct CDR3 sequences, about 30% were seen once, and the ten largest hold 15% to 20%. The sequenced material came from blood. These receptors were taken from an elderly woman in good health.

Comment on this clonotype: This could be a read error, since a much larger clone is one nucleotide away. This chain joins TRBV28 and TRBJ2-7; 8 positions agree with TRBD1. CDR3 length: 16 amino acids. V lost 1 base and J lost 7; bases outside the gene matches: 12. The germline V gene encodes CDR1 MDHEN and CDR2 SYDVKM. CDR3 sequence reads: CASSLFDRGETNEQYF. The CDR3 DNA follows: TGTGCCAGCAGTTTATTCGACAGGGGAGAAACCAATGAGCAGTACTTC. The full variable domain, its missing parts supplied by reference TRBV28 and TRBJ2-7, is DVKVTQSSRYLVKRTGEKVFLECVQDMDHENMFWYRQDPGLGLRLIYFSYDVKMKEKGDIPEGYSVSREKKERFSLILESASTNQTSMYLCASSLFDRGETNEQYFGPGTRLTVT.

This clonotype was detected ten times or more. V usage is TRBV7-2 and J usage is TRBJ2-6, with 8 bases aligning to TRBD1. The CDR3 extends over 15 amino acids. The germline V gene encodes CDR1 SGHTA and CDR2 FQGNSA. V dropped 5 bases and J dropped 4; count of bases not matched to a gene: 4. CDR3 protein: CASSLRGRGANVLTF. In DNA form, the CDR3 reads TGTGCCAGCAGCCTCAGGGGGCGCGGGGCCAACGTCCTGACTTTC.

The sample holds a few counts of this clonotype. The chain combines TRBV27 with TRBJ2-7, with 8 bases fitting TRBD2. This CDR3 region has 15 residues. Germline CDR1 and CDR2: MNHEY and SMNVEV (reference sequence). J lost 3 bases, V lost 4 bases, and 8 bases had no gene match. The CDR3 is CASSSGGASGYEQYF. CDR3 nucleotides: TGTGCCAGCAGTTCCGGGGGGGCAAGCGGCTACGAGCAGTACTTC.

The chain uses TRBV19 and TRBJ2-5, with TRBD1 as a possible D gene (6 bases). Germline V gene lookup returns CDR1 LNHDA and CDR2 SQIVND (reference sequence). This CDR3 comprises 15 residues. Trimming took off 4 bases at V and 3 bases at J, with 15 bases between the two ends. The CDR3 reads CASSRTGTQKETQYF. CDR3 nucleotide sequence: TGTGCCAGTAGTAGGACCGGGACACAGAAAGAGACCCAGTACTTC.

The chain is built from TRBV6-5 and TRBJ1-1; D unresolved. Trimming cost V 7 bases and J 1 base, with 10 bases left between them. This CDR3 is built from 13 residues. Germline assignment: CDR1 MNHEY and CDR2 SVGAGI. The CDR3, as DNA: TGTGCCAGCAAACAGACACCGAACACTGAAGCTTTCTTT. It codes for CASKQTPNTEAFF.

This clonotype was recorded at least ten times. The rearrangement uses TRBV20-1 and TRBJ2-3, with D perhaps matching TRBD2 (6 bases). In germline, CDR1 is DFQATT, CDR2 SNEGSKA (reference sequence). There are 14 residues in the CDR3. The V end lost 5 bases, the J end lost 0 bases, and 12 bases lay between the germline ends. The CDR3 sequence is CSAPGLASTDTQYF. Here the CDR3 DNA reads TGCAGTGCTCCGGGCCTAGCGAGCACAGATACGCAGTATTTT.

The V call is TRBV9, the J call TRBJ2-1; 11 nucleotides agree with TRBD2. V trimming: 0 bases; J trimming: 9 bases; junction bases outside the gene matches: 5. The CDR3 loop spans 15 amino acids. Looked up from germline, CDR1 is SGDLS and CDR2 is YYNGEE. CDR3 sequence (DNA): TGTGCCAGCAGCGTAGATACTAGCGGGAGAGGTGAGCAGTTCTTC. Translating it yields CASSVDTSGRGEQFF.

This clonotype was seen ten or more times. V usage is TRBV4-3 and J usage is TRBJ2-7; D perhaps matches TRBD2 (7 bases). Per the germline V gene, CDR1 is LGHNA and CDR2 is YSLEER. CDR3 size: 17 residues. The ends were cut back, 1 base at V and 3 bases at J, with 19 bases in the middle. CDR3 protein: CASSQGWGGGSCYEQYF. The DNA of the CDR3 is TGCGCCAGCAGCCAAGGCTGGGGGGGCGGGAGTTGCTACGAGCAGTACTTC.

The chain employs TRBV7-2 and TRBJ2-2; TRBD2 matches 7 bases. Germline lookup yields CDR1 SGHTA and CDR2 FQGNSA. V shed 5 bases, J shed 7 bases, and the junction held 10 bases outside the gene matches. This CDR3 contains 15 residues. CDR3 sequence (DNA): TGTGCCAGCAGCACATCCGGGAGGAGGAGCGGGGAGCTGTTTTTT. Protein: CASSTSGRRSGELFF.

This clonotype was picked up a small number of times. One end of the junction varies from germline; a read error may be responsible. The chain carries TRBV9 and TRBJ2-1; 10 nucleotides line up with TRBD1. The CDR3 is 15 residues long. Germline values: CDR1 SGDLS, CDR2 YYNGEE. In nucleotides, the CDR3 is TGTGCCAACAGCGTCGGGACAGGGGTCTACAATGAGCAGTTCTTC. Encoded protein: CANSVGTGVYNEQFF.

This clonotype was detected only a few times. This may be a read error, as it is one base from a much larger clone. This chain's CDR3 is CGVQSDRVGSPLHF. In nucleotides, the CDR3 is TGCGGCGTTCAATCCGACAGGGTGGGTTCACCCCTCCACTTT. This chain uses TRBV29-1 with TRBJ1-6, with 7 bases aligning to TRBD1. Per the germline V gene, CDR1 is SQVTM and CDR2 is ANQGSEA. CDR3 size: 14 residues.

The chain employs TRBV7-9 and TRBJ1-1; D perhaps matches TRBD1 (5 bases). The CDR3 sequence is 14 residues long. V shed 0 bases and J shed 7 bases, with 12 bases lying between them. The V gene's germline CDR1 is SEHNR and CDR2 FQNEAQ (reference sequence). DNA for the CDR3: TGTGCCAGCAGCTTAGCCAGGGCATCGAATGAAGCTTTCTTT. It yields the protein CASSLARASNEAFF.

This clonotype showed up many times. DNA of the CDR3: TGCGCCAGCAGTCCTTTTAGGCGTCCCTACGAGCAGTACTTC. This codes for CASSPFRRPYEQYF. This chain links TRBV10-1 with TRBJ2-7, with no clear D. Trimming took off 5 bases at V and 2 bases at J, with 13 bases between the two ends. In germline, CDR1 is WNHNN, CDR2 SYGVQD (reference sequence). The CDR3 runs to 14 residues.

This clonotype was recorded at least ten times. The rearrangement joins TRBV3-1 to TRBJ2-7; 14 bases are a match to TRBD2. This CDR3 region has 17 residues. V shed 1 base, J shed 2 bases, and the junction held 4 bases outside the gene matches. CDR1 and CDR2 (germline): LGHDT, YNNKEL (reference sequence). CDR3 in DNA: TGTGCCAGCAGCCAAGCGGGACTAGCGGGGGACCCCTACGAGCAGTACTTC. Its protein product is CASSQAGLAGDPYEQYF.

The chain carries TRBV7-2 and TRBJ2-4; D possibly corresponds to TRBD1 (6 bases). This CDR3 contains 14 residues. Germline V lookup: CDR1 SGHTA, CDR2 FQGNSA. V was pared by 5 bases and J by 6 bases, with 14 bases between. The CDR3 nucleotides read TGTGCCAGCAGCCCACGGACAGATCGAAACATTCAGTACTTC. Its protein product is CASSPRTDRNIQYF.

V and J are TRBV11-2 and TRBJ1-1; TRBD1 matches 8 bases. Per the germline V gene, CDR1 is SGHAT and CDR2 is FQNNGV. The CDR3 sequence is 15 residues long. Trimming removed 5 bases from V and 0 bases from J; junction bases left unmatched: 5. This chain's CDR3 is CASSRQGPMNTEAFF. DNA of the CDR3: TGTGCCAGCAGCCGACAGGGGCCTATGAACACTGAAGCTTTCTTT.

This clonotype was counted once. It may be a read error: a sequence one base away is much more abundant. The chain employs TRBV6-2 or TRBV6-3 and TRBJ2-7, with TRBD1 identical over 8 bases. V lost 2 bases and J lost 7; bases outside the gene matches: 4. The CDR3 loop spans 13 amino acids. Per the germline V gene, CDR1 is MNHEY and CDR2 is SVGEGT. The CDR3 sequence: CASSYTGGTEQYF. CDR3 DNA: TGTGCCAGCAGTTACACAGGGGGTACTGAGCAGTACTTC.

The V and J genes are TRBV19 and TRBJ2-4; 7 nucleotides agree with TRBD1. Losses at the gene ends were 4 bases for V and 6 bases for J; bases not matched to a gene: 9. The CDR3 runs 15 residues. The germline V gene has CDR1 LNHDA and CDR2 SQIVND (reference sequence). The CDR3 spells CASSTRQGPPNIQYF. In DNA, the CDR3 is TGTGCCAGTAGTACCCGACAGGGTCCACCAAACATTCAGTACTTC.

To note about this clonotype: A read error may explain this, as a much larger clone is one base away. No conserved phenylalanine or tryptophan is present at the end of the CDR3, so a read error is the likely explanation. The rearrangement uses TRBV7-9 and TRBJ2-1, with TRBD1 identical over 9 bases. Trimming removed 6 bases from V and 8 bases from J; junction bases left unmatched: 11. Looked up from germline, CDR1 is SEHNR and CDR2 is FQNEAQ (reference sequence). This CDR3 is 15 amino acids long. CDR3: CASRFPGTGRDEQFI. The CDR3 nucleotides read TGTGCCAGCAGATTCCCCGGGACAGGGAGGGATGAGCAGTTCATC.

This clonotype has a single count. A read error may explain this, as a much larger clone is one base away. The genes are TRBV27 and TRBJ2-4, with TRBD1 matching 7 bases. With V trimmed by 3 bases and J by 13 bases, 15 bases remained unmatched. The length of the CDR3 is 15 residues. CDR1 MNHEY and CDR2 SMNVEV come from the germline V gene (reference sequence). Here the CDR3 reads CASSLGVRGSSEQYF. The CDR3 DNA reads TGTGCCAGCAGTTTGGGGGTCAGGGGGAGTTCGGAGCAGTACTTC.

With respect to this clonotype: A read error is possible here, since a much larger clone lies one base away. J is TRBJ2-1 and V is TRBV5-1; TRBD2 matches 9 bases. The V and J ends lost 3 bases and 3 bases, in that order; junction bases with no gene match: 13. CDR3 length: 18 amino acids. Germline lookup yields CDR1 SGHRS and CDR2 YFSETQ. Written as DNA, the CDR3 is TGCGCCAGCAGCTCCGGGGCCCCGGGACTAGCAATCTACAATGAGCAGTTCTTC. It specifies CASSSGAPGLAIYNEQFF.

This clonotype was observed at least ten times. The chain is built from TRBV11-2 and TRBJ1-2; D is ambiguous. Germline CDR1 reads SGHAT; CDR2 reads FQNNGV. The CDR3 loop spans 12 amino acids. Between the trimmed V and J ends, which lost 4 bases and 4 bases, there was a span of 7 bases. The CDR3 is CASSSTLYGYTF. The CDR3 DNA sequence: TGTGCCAGCAGCTCCACTCTCTATGGCTACACCTTC.